The 19 T cell receptor beta chains given below trace back to one sample, sequenced in a study of blood T cell repertoires in COVID-19. Clones were read by immunoSEQ multiplex PCR, and TCRdb kept only the in-frame ones, dropping some. The table records some 100,000 clones, roughly 80% of them present only once. The sequenced sample consisted of peripheral blood. All receptors come from a man in his forties or fifties with acute or convalescent COVID-19.

V and J are TRBV7-2 and TRBJ2-4; TRBD1 matches at 7 bases. In germline, CDR1 is SGHTA, CDR2 FQGNSA. V shed 6 bases, J shed 4 bases, and the junction held 9 bases outside the gene matches. This CDR3 is 15 amino acids long. CDR3 coding DNA: TGTGCCAGCAGGGGAGACAGGGCATTTAAAAACATTCAGTACTTC. Amino acid sequence: CASRGDRAFKNIQYF.

This clone occurred once. The chain joins TRBV18 to TRBJ2-7, with 8 bases identical to TRBD1. V was pared by 5 bases and J by 2 bases, with 5 bases of the junction left unmatched. This CDR3 spans 14 amino acids. Germline V CDR1 and CDR2: KGHSH, LQKENI. The CDR3 DNA follows: TGTGCCAGCTCAGAGGGACAGGCCACCTACGAGCAGTACTTC. It is translated as CASSEGQATYEQYF. The full variable domain, with the rest looked up from reference TRBV18 and TRBJ2-7, is NAGVMQNPRHLVRRRGQEARLRCSPMKGHSHVYWYRQLPEEGLKFMVYLQKENIIDESGMPKERFSAEFPKEGPSILRIQQVVRGDSAAYFCASSEGQATYEQYFGPGTRLTVT.

The V gene is TRBV3-1 (or the pseudogene TRBV3-2), the J gene TRBJ2-7, with 8 nucleotides matching TRBD2. Unmatched junction bases numbered 8, after V lost 5 bases and J lost 5 bases. Per the germline V gene, CDR1 is LGHDT and CDR2 is YNNKEL (reference sequence). CDR3 length equals 14 residues. The DNA for the CDR3 is TGTGCCAGCAGCTTAAGCGGGAGTTCGCACGAGCAGTACTTC. It yields the protein CASSLSGSSHEQYF.

This clone was found many times. The chain combines TRBV21-1 with TRBJ2-1; the table's D gene call, TRBD2, was not cross checked with the DNA. TRBV21-1 is a pseudogene locus. This CDR3 spans 15 amino acids. The CDR3 spells CASSKGRSGGHEQFF. In DNA, the CDR3 is TGTGCCAGCAGCAAAGGGAGGTCGGGAGGCCATGAGCAGTTCTTC.

The chain has TRBV23-1 and TRBJ1-2, with 9 bases fitting TRBD1. TRBV23-1 belongs to the ORF category, with a function that is uncertain. The junction had 2 bases not matched to a gene; V was cut back by 7 bases and J by 2 bases. This CDR3 has 13 residues. The CDR3 region is CASKDRGNYGYTF. In nucleotides, the CDR3 is TGCGCCAGCAAGGACAGGGGAAACTATGGCTACACCTTC.

This clone came up a few times. The chain employs TRBV20-1 and TRBJ1-6; D is possibly TRBD1 (5 bases). CDR1 DFQATT and CDR2 SNEGSKA come from the germline V gene (reference sequence). This CDR3 has 13 residues. V was clipped by 3 bases and J by 8 bases, with 11 bases between them. The CDR3 sequence is CSASQGLYSPLHF. CDR3 DNA sequence: TGCAGTGCTAGTCAGGGTCTTTATTCACCCCTCCACTTT.

The chain combines TRBV7-3 with TRBJ2-2; 11 bases are shared with TRBD2. Trimming took 1 base from V and 7 from J; bases not matched to a gene: 14. The length of the CDR3 is 19 residues. CDR1 is SGHTA, CDR2 FQGTGA, per germline. The CDR3 spells CASSLNPPGLAGGIGELFF. The CDR3 DNA reads as TGTGCCAGCAGCTTAAACCCCCCGGGTCTAGCGGGAGGCATCGGGGAGCTGTTTTTT.

The V call is TRBV5-1, the J call TRBJ1-6; D is perhaps TRBD1 (6 bases). In germline, CDR1 is SGHRS, CDR2 YFSETQ. Between the trimmed V and J ends, which lost 0 bases and 7 bases, there was a span of 11 bases. The CDR3 consists of 15 residues. The CDR3 reads CASSLEGGVNSPLHF. CDR3 DNA sequence: TGCGCCAGCAGCTTGGAAGGGGGGGTGAATTCACCCCTCCACTTT.

The V and J genes are TRBV6-5 and TRBJ1-5; D gene uncertain. Trimming pared 8 bases from V and 6 bases from J, leaving 17 bases between. Germline loops: CDR1 MNHEY, CDR2 SVGAGI. The CDR3 spans 14 residues. The CDR3 region is CASRRAVQSQPQHF. The CDR3, as DNA: TGTGCCAGCCGGAGGGCAGTTCAGTCTCAGCCCCAGCATTTT.

The chain recombines TRBV7-9 with TRBJ2-1; 14 positions match TRBD2. From germline, CDR1 is SEHNR and CDR2 FQNEAQ (reference sequence). The CDR3 spans 16 residues. V dropped 4 bases and J dropped 4; count of bases not matched to a gene: 3. In nucleotides, the CDR3 is TGTGCCAGCAGCTGGGGGACTAGCGGGGGTTACAATGAGCAGTTCTTC. It translates to CASSWGTSGGYNEQFF. Variable domain in full (rest from reference TRBV7-9 and TRBJ2-1): DTGVSQNPRHKITKRGQNVTFRCDPISEHNRLYWYRQTLGQGPEFLTYFQNEAQLEKSRLLSDRFSAERPKGSFSTLEIQRTEQGDSAMYLCASSWGTSGGYNEQFFGPGTRLTVL.

The chain links TRBV5-1 to TRBJ1-4, with 8 positions matching TRBD1. Trimming removed 4 bases from V and 0 bases from J; junction bases left unmatched: 14. The germline V gene has CDR1 SGHRS and CDR2 YFSETQ. The CDR3 covers 19 residues. The CDR3 sequence: CASSLRPGGIYATNEKLFF. CDR3 nucleotides: TGCGCCAGCAGCCTTCGGCCAGGGGGCATTTATGCAACTAATGAAAAACTGTTTTTT. The full variable domain, rest sourced from reference TRBV5-1 and TRBJ1-4, is KAGVTQTPRYLIKTRGQQVTLSCSPISGHRSVSWYQQTPGQGLQFLFEYFSETQRNKGNFPGRFSGRQFSNSRSEMNVSTLELGDSALYLCASSLRPGGIYATNEKLFFGSGTQLSVL.

The rearrangement joins TRBV6-4 to TRBJ2-1; 7 bases agree with TRBD1. The length of the CDR3 is 16 residues. V was clipped by 5 bases and J by 7 bases; unmatched bases: 14. Germline values: CDR1 MRHNA, CDR2 SNTAGT. DNA for the CDR3: TGTGCCAGCAGTCGCAACGGTATGGCAGGGGGAAATGAGCAGTTCTTC. Translating it yields CASSRNGMAGGNEQFF.

The chain has TRBV6-6 and TRBJ2-7; 12 nucleotides align to TRBD2. The J segment lost 6 bases and the V segment lost 6 bases, leaving 9 bases of the junction unmatched. Germline CDR1 is MNHNY and CDR2 is SVGAGI (reference sequence). The CDR3 is made up of 15 amino acids. In nucleotides, the CDR3 is TGTGCCAGCAGAGGCCTAGCGGGGGGGCCCTCCGAGCAGTACTTC. Encoded protein: CASRGLAGGPSEQYF.

The chain recombines TRBV7-8 with TRBJ2-7; possible D gene TRBD1, 6 bases. The V gene's germline CDR1 is SGHVS and CDR2 FQNEAQ. The CDR3 is 15 amino acids. Trimming stripped 3 bases from V and 7 bases from J, with 19 bases between. The CDR3 sequence is CASSFSGTSGREQYF. The CDR3 DNA reads as TGTGCCAGCAGCTTCTCCGGGACATCTGGCCGGGAGCAGTACTTC.

This clone was found a few times. The V gene is TRBV18, the J gene TRBJ1-4; no clear D gene. The CDR3 loop spans 17 amino acids. V lost 2 bases and J lost 7, with 20 bases in between. Per germline, CDR1 KGHSH and CDR2 LQKENI. The CDR3 loop is CASSPVAVNTRGEKLFF. DNA of the CDR3: TGTGCCAGCTCACCAGTGGCAGTGAATACCCGTGGTGAAAAACTGTTTTTT.

This chain uses TRBV25-1 with TRBJ1-2; 10 bases map to TRBD1. V was pared by 3 bases and J by 1 base, with 2 bases of the junction left unmatched. CDR1 is MGHDK, CDR2 SYGVNS, per germline. The CDR3 consists of 15 residues. The CDR3 sequence: CASSDGQGVNYGYTF. The CDR3 coding sequence is TGTGCCAGCAGTGACGGACAGGGGGTTAACTATGGCTACACCTTC.

The chain employs TRBV19 and TRBJ1-1; 7 bases agree with TRBD1. J gave up 3 bases and V 7 bases, and 5 bases lay outside the gene matches. The germline CDR1 and CDR2 sequences are LNHDA and SQIVND (reference sequence). This CDR3 region has 13 residues. CDR3 in amino acids: CASKTGTYTEAFF. CDR3 DNA sequence: TGTGCCAGTAAGACAGGGACGTACACTGAAGCTTTCTTT.

V usage is TRBV19 and J usage is TRBJ2-5, with D tentatively TRBD1 (7 bases). Trimming cost V 8 bases and J 4 bases, with 14 bases left between them. Germline V lookup: CDR1 LNHDA, CDR2 SQIVND (reference sequence). The CDR3 is 13 amino acids. Here the CDR3 DNA reads TGTGCCAGTGGGGATCAGGGGGGAGAGACCCAGTACTTC. It specifies CASGDQGGETQYF.

This chain links TRBV10-3 with TRBJ1-1; TRBD1 matches 10 bases. CDR3 size: 13 residues. CDR1 ENHRY and CDR2 SYGVKD come from the germline V gene. Trimming cost V 3 bases and J 6 bases; bases outside gene matches: 1. CDR3 sequence (DNA): TGTGCCATCAGTGAAGGACAGGGGGCTGAAGCTTTCTTT. This translates into CAISEGQGAEAFF.